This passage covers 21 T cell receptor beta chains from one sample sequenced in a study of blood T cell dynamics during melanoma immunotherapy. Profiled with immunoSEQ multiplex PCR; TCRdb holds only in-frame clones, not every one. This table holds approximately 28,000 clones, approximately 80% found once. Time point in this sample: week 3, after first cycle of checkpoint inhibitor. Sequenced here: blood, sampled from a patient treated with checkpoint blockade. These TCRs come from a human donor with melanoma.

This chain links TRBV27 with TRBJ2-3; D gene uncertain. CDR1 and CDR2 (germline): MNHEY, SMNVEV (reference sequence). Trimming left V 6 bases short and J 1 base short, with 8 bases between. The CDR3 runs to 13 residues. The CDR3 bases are TGTGCCAGCAGCCCTCAGGGCACAGATACGCAGTATTTT. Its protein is CASSPQGTDTQYF.

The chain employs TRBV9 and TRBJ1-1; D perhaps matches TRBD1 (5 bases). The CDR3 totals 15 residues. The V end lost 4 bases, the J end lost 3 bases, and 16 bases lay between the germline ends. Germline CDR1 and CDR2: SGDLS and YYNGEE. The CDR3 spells CASSPQGSTYTEAFF. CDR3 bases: TGTGCCAGCAGCCCCCAGGGAAGTACGTACACTGAAGCTTTCTTT.

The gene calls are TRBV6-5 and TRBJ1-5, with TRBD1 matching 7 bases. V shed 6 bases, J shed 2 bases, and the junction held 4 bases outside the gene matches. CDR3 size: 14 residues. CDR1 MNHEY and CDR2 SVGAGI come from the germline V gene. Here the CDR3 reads CASRGGGGNQPQHF. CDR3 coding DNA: TGTGCCAGCAGGGGAGGGGGCGGCAATCAGCCCCAGCATTTT.

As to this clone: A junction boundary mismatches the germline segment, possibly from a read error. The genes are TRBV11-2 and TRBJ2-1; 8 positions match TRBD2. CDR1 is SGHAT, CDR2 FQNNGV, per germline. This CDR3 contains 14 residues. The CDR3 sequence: CASSLGRGSGSNIF. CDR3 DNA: TGTGCCAGCAGCTTAGGTCGGGGAAGCGGGAGCAACATCTTC.

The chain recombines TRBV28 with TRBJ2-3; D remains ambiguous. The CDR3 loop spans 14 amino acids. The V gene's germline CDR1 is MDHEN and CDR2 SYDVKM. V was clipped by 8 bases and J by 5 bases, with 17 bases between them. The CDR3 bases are TGTGCCAGCTCCAGGCTATCAACGAAAGATACGCAGTATTTT. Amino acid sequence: CASSRLSTKDTQYF.

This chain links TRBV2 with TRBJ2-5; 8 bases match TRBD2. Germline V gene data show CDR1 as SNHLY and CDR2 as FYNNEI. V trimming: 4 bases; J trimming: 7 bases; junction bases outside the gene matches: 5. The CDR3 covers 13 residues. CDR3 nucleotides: TGTGCCAGCAGTGTTAGCGGGGAAGGGACCCAGTACTTC. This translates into CASSVSGEGTQYF.

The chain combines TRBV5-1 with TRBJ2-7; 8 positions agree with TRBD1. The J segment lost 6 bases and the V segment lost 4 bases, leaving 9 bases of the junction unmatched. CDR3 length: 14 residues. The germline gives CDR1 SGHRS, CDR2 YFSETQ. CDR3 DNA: TGCGCCAGCAGCCCGGGACAGGCGTCTGTCGAGCAGTACTTC. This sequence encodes CASSPGQASVEQYF.

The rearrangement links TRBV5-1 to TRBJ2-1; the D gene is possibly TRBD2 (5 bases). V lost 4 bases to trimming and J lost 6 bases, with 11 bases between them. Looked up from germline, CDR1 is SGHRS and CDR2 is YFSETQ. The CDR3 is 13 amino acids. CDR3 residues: CASSPYSGNEQFF. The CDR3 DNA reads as TGCGCCAGCAGCCCCTACAGCGGCAATGAGCAGTTCTTC.

The DNA for the CDR3 is TGTGCCATCAAGCGGGCGGGAGGGGAAGGCGACACCGGGGAGCTGTTTTTT. Protein product: CAIKRAGGEGDTGELFF. V is TRBV10-3 and J is TRBJ2-2, with TRBD2 matching over 9 bases. In germline, CDR1 is ENHRY, CDR2 SYGVKD. V was pared by 7 bases and J by 3 bases, with 12 bases of the junction left unmatched. The CDR3 totals 17 residues.

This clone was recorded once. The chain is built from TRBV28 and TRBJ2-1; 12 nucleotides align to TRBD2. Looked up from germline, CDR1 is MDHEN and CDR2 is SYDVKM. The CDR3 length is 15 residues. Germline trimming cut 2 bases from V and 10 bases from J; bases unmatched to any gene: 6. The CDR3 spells CASSLGTSGLLEQFF. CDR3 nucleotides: TGTGCCAGCAGTTTAGGGACTAGCGGGCTCTTGGAGCAGTTCTTC.

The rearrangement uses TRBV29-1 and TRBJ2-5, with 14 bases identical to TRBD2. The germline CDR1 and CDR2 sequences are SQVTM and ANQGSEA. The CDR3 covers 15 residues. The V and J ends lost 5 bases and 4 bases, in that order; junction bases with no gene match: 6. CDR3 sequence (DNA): TGCAGCGTTAGACTAGCGGGAGGGTTGGGAGAGACCCAGTACTTC. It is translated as CSVRLAGGLGETQYF.

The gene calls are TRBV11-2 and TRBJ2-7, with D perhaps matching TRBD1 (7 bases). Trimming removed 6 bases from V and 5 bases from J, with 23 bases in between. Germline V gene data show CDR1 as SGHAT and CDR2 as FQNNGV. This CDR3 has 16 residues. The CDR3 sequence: CASSLTPGGSSDEQYF. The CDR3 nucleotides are TGTGCCAGCAGTTTAACCCCAGGGGGGAGCAGCGACGAGCAGTACTTC. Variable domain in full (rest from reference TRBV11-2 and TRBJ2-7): EAGVAQSPRYKIIEKRQSVAFWCNPISGHATLYWYQQILGQGPKLLIQFQNNGVVDDSQLPKDRFSAERLKGVDSTLKIQPAKLEDSAVYLCASSLTPGGSSDEQYFGPGTRLTVT.

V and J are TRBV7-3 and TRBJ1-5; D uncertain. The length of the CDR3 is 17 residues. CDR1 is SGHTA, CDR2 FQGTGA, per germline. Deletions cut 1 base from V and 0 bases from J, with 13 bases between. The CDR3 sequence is CASSLNKSWGSNQPQHF. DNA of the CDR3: TGTGCCAGCAGCTTAAATAAGTCGTGGGGTAGCAATCAGCCCCAGCATTTT.

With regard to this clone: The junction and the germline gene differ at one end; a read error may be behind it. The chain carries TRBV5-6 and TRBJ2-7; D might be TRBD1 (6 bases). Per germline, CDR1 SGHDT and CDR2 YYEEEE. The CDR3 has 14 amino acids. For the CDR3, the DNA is TGTGCCAGCAGCTTGAACGGGCAGGGGTTTGGGTCTCAATTC. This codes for CASSLNGQGFGSQF.

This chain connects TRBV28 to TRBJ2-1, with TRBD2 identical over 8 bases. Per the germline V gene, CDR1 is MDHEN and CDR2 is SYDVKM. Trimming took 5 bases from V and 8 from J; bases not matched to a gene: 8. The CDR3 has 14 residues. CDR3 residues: CASSRLAQFDEQFF. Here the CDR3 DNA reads TGTGCCAGCAGTAGACTAGCGCAATTTGATGAGCAGTTCTTC.

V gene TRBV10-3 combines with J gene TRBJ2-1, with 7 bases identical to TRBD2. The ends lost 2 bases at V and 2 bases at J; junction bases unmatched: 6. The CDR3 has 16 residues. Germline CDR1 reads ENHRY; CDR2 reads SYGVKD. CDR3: CAISEPGTTTYNEQFF. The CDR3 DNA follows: TGTGCCATCAGTGAGCCCGGGACTACCACCTACAATGAGCAGTTCTTC.

CDR3 nucleotides: TGTGCCAGCAGCCCGCCCCTCAGAGGATCCCGGAACACTGAAGCTTTCTTT. This sequence encodes CASSPPLRGSRNTEAFF. This rearrangement joins TRBV28 to TRBJ1-1; D is undetermined. CDR1 is MDHEN, CDR2 SYDVKM, per germline. Between the trimmed V and J ends, which lost 6 bases and 1 base, there was a span of 21 bases. The CDR3 consists of 17 residues.

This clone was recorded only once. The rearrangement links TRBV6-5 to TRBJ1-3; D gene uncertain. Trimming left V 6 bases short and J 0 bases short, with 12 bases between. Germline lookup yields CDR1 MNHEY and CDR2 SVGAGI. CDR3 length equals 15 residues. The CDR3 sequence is CASRNSPFSGNTIYF. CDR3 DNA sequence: TGTGCCAGCAGGAACAGCCCCTTCTCTGGAAACACCATATATTTT.

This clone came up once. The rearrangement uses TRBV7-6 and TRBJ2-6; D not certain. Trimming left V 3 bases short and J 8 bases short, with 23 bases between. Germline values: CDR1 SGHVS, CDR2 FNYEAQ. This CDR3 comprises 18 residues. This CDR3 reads CASSFLGLSHNPTNVLTF. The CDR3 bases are TGTGCCAGCAGCTTTTTAGGGCTAAGCCACAACCCCACCAACGTCCTGACTTTC.

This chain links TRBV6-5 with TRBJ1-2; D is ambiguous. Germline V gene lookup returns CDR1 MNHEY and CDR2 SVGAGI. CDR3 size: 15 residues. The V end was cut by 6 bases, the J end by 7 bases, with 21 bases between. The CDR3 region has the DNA TGTGCCAGCAGACCCCCGGGAGTGATTGGGAGTGGCTACACCTTC. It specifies CASRPPGVIGSGYTF.

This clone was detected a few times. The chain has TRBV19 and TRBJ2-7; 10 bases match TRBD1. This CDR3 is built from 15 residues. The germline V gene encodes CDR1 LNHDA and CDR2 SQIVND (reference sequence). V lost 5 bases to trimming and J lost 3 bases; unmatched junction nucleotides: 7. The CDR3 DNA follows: TGTGCCAGTAGTGGGTCCGGGACAGGGGTCTACGAGCAGTACTTC. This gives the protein CASSGSGTGVYEQYF.